The entry below gives a single T cell receptor beta chain sequence along with its context. Its target is unknown. The entry originates in a study of shared clonotypes between healthy human individuals. Overall study results and limits: Rarefaction demonstrated incomplete sorted-subset sequencing despite large depth.

The V gene's germline CDR1 is ENHRY and CDR2 SYGVKD. The trim removed 7 bases at V and 2 bases at J, leaving 8 bases unmatched. This CDR3 contains 15 residues. Naive-designated CD8 cells lacked CD45RO, were positively enriched for CCR7, and omitted terminally differentiated effector memory CD45RA+ cells. The repertoire was sequenced with immunoSEQ multiplex PCR; TCRdb's copy has only in-frame clones and lacks some. The repertoire includes approximately 810,000 clones, about 92% of them detected once, and around 24% sits in the top ten. The source of this sequence is a man aged 25 to 40 in good health. The material sequenced was naive CD8+ T cells sorted from blood. J is TRBJ2-7 and V is TRBV10-3, with 10 bases lining up with TRBD2. The DNA for the CDR3 is TGTGCCATCACCCCGACTAGCGGGCCCACCTACGAGCAGTACTTC. It yields the protein CAITPTSGPTYEQYF.